A single sample is the source of the 21 T cell receptor beta chains below, sequenced in a study of early T cells in non-severe SARS-CoV-2 infection. MiXCR, run by TCRdb on the 5' RACE reads, gives a single entry per CDR3 protein. The sample contains over 100,000 distinct CDR3 sequences, around 12% of which appear only once. Sequenced material: whole blood. The source of these receptors is an adult who was a healthcare worker with PCR-confirmed SARS-CoV-2 infection or an uninfected control (not recorded which).

The chain is built from TRBV20-1 and TRBJ1-4; D is ambiguous. V shed 1 base and J shed 4 bases, with 7 bases lying between them. The CDR3 consists of 13 residues. Looked up from germline, CDR1 is DFQATT and CDR2 is SNEGSKA (reference sequence). The CDR3 DNA follows: TGCAGTGCTAGAGGCCTTGGTAATGAAAAACTGTTTTTT. Its protein is CSARGLGNEKLFF.

This clonotype was seen a handful of times. The CDR3 DNA is TGCAGTGCTAGTATGGGGAGCAAAAACATTCAGTACTTC. Translated: CSASMGSKNIQYF. The chain is built from TRBV20-1 and TRBJ2-4, with D tentatively TRBD2 (5 bases). The CDR3 totals 13 residues. In germline, CDR1 is DFQATT, CDR2 SNEGSKA (reference sequence). The V end lost 3 bases, the J end lost 3 bases, and 9 bases lay between the germline ends.

This clonotype came up many times. This chain connects TRBV7-2 to TRBJ2-3; 11 bases fit TRBD2. CDR3 size: 17 residues. The V gene's germline CDR1 is SGHTA and CDR2 FQGNSA. V gave up 2 bases and J gave up 2 bases; unmatched junction bases: 6. CDR3 nucleotide sequence: TGTGCCAGCAGCTTAAGGAGACTAGCGGGAAACACAGATACGCAGTATTTT. Translating it yields CASSLRRLAGNTDTQYF.

This clonotype was observed a handful of times. V and J are TRBV29-1 and TRBJ2-7, with 10 positions matching TRBD1. V gave up 6 bases and J gave up 6 bases; unmatched junction bases: 5. This CDR3 region has 12 residues. Germline CDR1 and CDR2: SQVTM and ANQGSEA. This chain's CDR3 is CSVTGGIGEQYF. CDR3 coding DNA: TGCAGCGTGACAGGGGGCATTGGCGAGCAGTACTTC.

The V gene is TRBV15, the J gene TRBJ1-2; D might be TRBD1 (5 bases). Trimming left V 0 bases short and J 4 bases short, with 21 bases between. Germline CDR1 LNHNV, CDR2 YYDKDF (reference sequence). The CDR3 has 18 amino acids. CDR3: CATSRDGTSTDSLYGYTF. As DNA, the CDR3 is TGTGCCACCAGCAGAGACGGGACCTCGACCGACTCTCTCTATGGCTACACCTTC.

The chain combines TRBV25-1 with TRBJ1-5; D remains unclear. Between the trimmed V and J ends, which lost 0 bases and 6 bases, there was a span of 9 bases. The CDR3 consists of 14 residues. Looked up from germline, CDR1 is MGHDK and CDR2 is SYGVNS. The CDR3 DNA reads TGTGCCAGCAGTGAATATTCAAACGGTCAGCCCCAGCATTTT. Amino acids: CASSEYSNGQPQHF.

This clonotype was seen repeatedly, ten times or more. This sequence joins TRBV6-1 and TRBJ2-3; D uncertain. The germline gives CDR1 MNHNS, CDR2 SASEGT. The CDR3 sequence is 13 residues long. Deletions cut 8 bases from V and 2 bases from J, with 11 bases between. The CDR3 is CASLALTTDTQYF. In nucleotides, the CDR3 is TGTGCCAGCTTAGCACTAACCACAGATACGCAGTATTTT.

The chain has TRBV5-1 and TRBJ1-5; 7 bases fit TRBD1. Trimming removed 3 bases from V and 6 bases from J; junction bases left unmatched: 9. From germline, CDR1 is SGHRS and CDR2 YFSETQ. The CDR3 spans 15 residues. CDR3 DNA: TGCGCCAGCAGCTCGGAGCCAGGGGGGAGTCAGCCCCAGCATTTT. It is translated as CASSSEPGGSQPQHF.

There are a few counts of this clonotype. The J gene is TRBJ2-4, the V gene TRBV10-1; D is possibly TRBD1 or TRBD2 (5 bases each). The CDR3 extends over 22 amino acids. The V gene lost 2 bases and the J gene lost 0 bases, with 29 bases spanning the gap. CDR1 WNHNN and CDR2 SYGVQD come from the germline V gene (reference sequence). CDR3 DNA: TGCGCCAGCAGTGAGCCAAGGACTCACTCAGGGTTCGTTCATGGAGCCAAAAACATTCAGTACTTC. As protein: CASSEPRTHSGFVHGAKNIQYF.

The V call is TRBV28, the J call TRBJ2-7; D is unclear. Germline CDR1 is MDHEN and CDR2 is SYDVKM. The CDR3 totals 12 residues. Trimming pared 6 bases from V and 2 bases from J, leaving 8 bases between. This CDR3 reads CASSPGPYEQYF. The CDR3 DNA is TGTGCCAGCAGCCCCGGACCCTACGAGCAGTACTTC.

The V and J genes are TRBV10-3 and TRBJ1-2; D uncertain. Germline loops: CDR1 ENHRY, CDR2 SYGVKD. V lost 6 bases and J lost 4, with 15 bases in between. This CDR3 region has 14 residues. This CDR3 reads CAISLGSGAYGYTF. The CDR3 DNA reads TGTGCCATCAGCCTGGGATCGGGCGCCTATGGCTACACCTTC.

V gene TRBV9 combines with J gene TRBJ2-3, with 7 bases that match TRBD1. The length of the CDR3 is 15 residues. CDR1 is SGDLS, CDR2 YYNGEE, per germline. J lost 4 bases, V lost 4 bases, and 9 bases had no gene match. The DNA for the CDR3 is TGTGCCAGCAGCCGACAGGGTCACCCATCAGATACGCAGTATTTT. It codes for CASSRQGHPSDTQYF.

The table lists this clonotype with many counts. The chain recombines TRBV4-1 with TRBJ2-7; 12 bases map to TRBD2. Germline-derived CDR1 and CDR2 are MGHRA and YSYEKL. This CDR3 has 17 residues. After removal of 0 bases from V and 4 bases from J, the junction contained 7 bases not matched to a gene. CDR3 sequence reads: CASSQDPLAGGRYEQYF. The DNA for the CDR3 is TGCGCCAGCAGCCAAGACCCCCTAGCGGGAGGGCGGTACGAGCAGTACTTC.

This clonotype appeared many times. V usage is TRBV29-1 and J usage is TRBJ2-5, with D possibly being TRBD1 (5 bases). CDR3 length equals 12 residues. CDR1 and CDR2 (germline): SQVTM, ANQGSEA. Between the trimmed V and J ends, which lost 8 bases and 2 bases, there was a span of 12 bases. The CDR3 region is CSTYRKQETQYF. CDR3 sequence (DNA): TGCAGCACATACAGGAAACAAGAGACCCAGTACTTC.

This clonotype has only a few counts. The rearrangement links TRBV2 to TRBJ2-3; 7 bases are shared with TRBD2. CDR1 SNHLY and CDR2 FYNNEI come from the germline V gene. V shed 6 bases and J 2 bases; nucleotides not matched to a gene: 11. This CDR3 region has 16 residues. CDR3 nucleotides: TGTGCCAGCAGCCTCCCTCTGCGGGAGCTCACAGATACGCAGTATTTT. This encodes CASSLPLRELTDTQYF. The complete variable domain, with remaining parts taken from reference TRBV2 and TRBJ2-3, reads EPEVTQTPSHQVTQMGQEVILRCVPISNHLYFYWYRQILGQKVEFLVSFYNNEISEKSEIFDDQFSVERPDGSNFTLKIRSTKLEDSAMYFCASSLPLRELTDTQYFGPGTRLTVL.

In regard to this clonotype: One end of the junction does not line up with germline, which may come from a read error. The chain uses TRBV10-2 and TRBJ1-5; D is unclear. Germline V gene sequence: CDR1 WSHSY, CDR2 SAAADI. CDR3 length: 15 amino acids. In DNA, the CDR3 is TGCGCCAGCAGTGAGGCAGGTGCTTATAATCAGCCCCAGCAATTT. Encoded protein: CASSEAGAYNQPQQF.

The sample holds many counts of this clonotype. The chain joins TRBV7-3 to TRBJ2-5; 7 bases are a match to TRBD2. The germline CDR1 and CDR2 sequences are SGHTA and FQGTGA. The junction had 8 bases not matched to a gene; V was cut back by 2 bases and J by 2 bases. This CDR3 is built from 16 residues. The CDR3 sequence: CASSLYKSSGQETQYF. Written as DNA, the CDR3 is TGTGCCAGCAGCTTATATAAGTCTAGCGGACAAGAGACCCAGTACTTC. Supplemented by reference TRBV7-3 and TRBJ2-5, the full variable domain reads GAGVSQTPSNKVTEKGKYVELRCDPISGHTALYWYRQSLGQGPEFLIYFQGTGAADDSGLPNDRFFAVRPEGSVSTLKIQRTERGDSAVYLCASSLYKSSGQETQYFGPGTRLLVL.

The sample holds many counts of this clonotype. The rearrangement uses TRBV20-1 and TRBJ2-2, with 7 bases matching TRBD1. V lost 0 bases, J lost 4 bases, and 14 bases stayed unmatched. This CDR3 is built from 18 residues. Per the germline V gene, CDR1 is DFQATT and CDR2 is SNEGSKA (reference sequence). The CDR3 DNA reads as TGCAGTGCTAGAGATCGTTACAGGGGACGGCAATTCACCGGGGAGCTGTTTTTT. Its translation: CSARDRYRGRQFTGELFF.

This clonotype showed up many times. The V call is TRBV4-3, the J call TRBJ2-3, with D tentatively TRBD2 (6 bases). The germline V gene encodes CDR1 LGHNA and CDR2 YSLEER. This CDR3 comprises 17 residues. Trimming cost V 0 bases and J 5 bases, with 18 bases left between them. The CDR3 sequence is CASSQEGRREGVDTQYF. In nucleotides, the CDR3 is TGCGCCAGCAGCCAAGAAGGGCGGCGGGAAGGCGTAGATACGCAGTATTTT.

This chain uses TRBV9 with TRBJ2-1; D uncertain. The CDR3 totals 14 residues. V shed 3 bases and J shed 8 bases, with 15 bases lying between them. Germline CDR1 is SGDLS and CDR2 is YYNGEE. The CDR3 sequence is CASSASPRRDEQFF. CDR3 DNA: TGTGCCAGCAGCGCCTCTCCTCGCCGCGATGAGCAGTTCTTC.

The chain employs TRBV7-2 and TRBJ2-4, with 7 positions matching TRBD1. The CDR3 consists of 13 residues. CDR1 is SGHTA, CDR2 FQGNSA, per germline. Losses at the gene ends were 5 bases for V and 7 bases for J; bases not matched to a gene: 5. The CDR3 bases are TGTGCCAGCAGCAGGCCGACAGGGAACATTCAGTACTTC. Protein sequence: CASSRPTGNIQYF.